The 10 T cell receptor beta chains listed next were all sequenced from one sample in a study of T-cell reconstitution after alpha-beta-depleted transplantation in children. TCRbeta library construction was performed incorporating unique molecular identifiers. MiXCR, run by TCRdb on the PCR reads, gives a single entry per CDR3 protein. The sample lists 450,000 to 500,000 distinct CDR3 sequences; around 13% were seen once. The sequenced sample was PBMCs from the stem cell graft donor, obtained from the stem cell graft. The receptors come from a human donor who donated a stem cell graft to a child with combined immunodeficiency.

There are many counts of this clonotype. This sequence joins TRBV6-5 and TRBJ2-2; D gene uncertain. This CDR3 comprises 12 residues. Germline CDR1 and CDR2: MNHEY and SVGAGI. V was cut by 3 bases and J by 6 bases, with 5 bases left in between. CDR3 in DNA: TGTGCCAGCAGTTATAATGCCGGGGAGCTGTTTTTT. This gives the protein CASSYNAGELFF.

This clonotype was seen only a few times. The rearrangement joins TRBV7-2 to TRBJ2-7, with D unresolved. Trimming removed 5 bases from V and 6 bases from J, with 20 bases in between. From germline, CDR1 is SGHTA and CDR2 FQGNSA. The CDR3 covers 15 residues. This CDR3 reads CASSNNGGENTEQYF. The CDR3 DNA reads TGTGCCAGCAGCAACAATGGTGGAGAAAACACCGAGCAGTACTTC.

V is TRBV11-2 and J is TRBJ2-1; D uncertain. Germline V gives CDR1 SGHAT, CDR2 FQNNGV. Trimming left V 2 bases short and J 4 bases short, with 12 bases between. This CDR3 is built from 15 residues. The CDR3 DNA sequence: TGTGCCAGCAGCTTACCCCGCGAATTATACAATGAGCAGTTCTTC. This translates into CASSLPRELYNEQFF.

This clonotype was observed a few times. The CDR3 bases are TGTGCCAGCAGCAACACAGGGCTCACCGGGGAGCTGTTTTTT. Protein: CASSNTGLTGELFF. The chain carries TRBV27 and TRBJ2-2; a possible D gene is TRBD1 (6 bases). This CDR3 has 14 residues. Deletions cut 6 bases from V and 4 bases from J, with 12 bases between. Germline V CDR1 and CDR2: MNHEY, SMNVEV (reference sequence).

This clonotype was detected only a few times. V usage is TRBV6-5 and J usage is TRBJ2-1; 11 bases line up with TRBD1. Germline V gene data show CDR1 as MNHEY and CDR2 as SVGAGI. The CDR3 sequence is 16 residues long. Trimming took 3 bases from V and 3 from J; bases not matched to a gene: 4. DNA for the CDR3: TGTGCCAGCAGTTATAGGGACAGGGGGAGCTACAATGAGCAGTTCTTC. It codes for CASSYRDRGSYNEQFF.

This clonotype was observed many times. The rearrangement uses TRBV24-1 and TRBJ2-3; D remains unclear. The CDR3 consists of 16 residues. V was pared by 3 bases and J by 4 bases, with 16 bases between. CDR1 KGHDR and CDR2 SFDVKD come from the germline V gene. The CDR3 sequence is CATSDEASRGSDTQYF. CDR3 DNA sequence: TGTGCCACCAGTGATGAGGCCTCTCGAGGATCAGATACGCAGTATTTT.

In this sample, this clonotype turned up a few times. This chain links TRBV9 with TRBJ2-7; D is possibly TRBD2 (6 bases). Germline V gene data show CDR1 as SGDLS and CDR2 as YYNGEE. The V end was cut by 2 bases, the J end by 1 base, with 13 bases between. The CDR3 has 15 amino acids. The CDR3 region is CASSVSPGTSYEQYF. The CDR3, as DNA: TGTGCCAGCAGCGTCAGTCCCGGGACTTCCTACGAGCAGTACTTC.

This clonotype was detected many times. This chain links TRBV24-1 with TRBJ2-3; 9 bases are a match to TRBD1. This CDR3 has 14 amino acids. Per germline, CDR1 KGHDR and CDR2 SFDVKD. V gave up 7 bases and J gave up 9 bases; unmatched junction bases: 10. CDR3 DNA sequence: TGTGCCACCAGGAAGAGGACAGGGGATGGGACGCAGTATTTT. Protein: CATRKRTGDGTQYF.

In its sample, this clonotype was seen many times. This chain links TRBV5-1 with TRBJ1-2; D ambiguous. The CDR3 has 15 amino acids. Germline V CDR1 and CDR2: SGHRS, YFSETQ. V lost 0 bases, J lost 0 bases, and 9 bases lay in between. CDR3 in amino acids: CASSLEPDPNYGYTF. CDR3 nucleotide sequence: TGCGCCAGCAGCTTGGAGCCAGATCCTAACTATGGCTACACCTTC. The full variable domain, with the rest looked up from reference TRBV5-1 and TRBJ1-2, is KAGVTQTPRYLIKTRGQQVTLSCSPISGHRSVSWYQQTPGQGLQFLFEYFSETQRNKGNFPGRFSGRQFSNSRSEMNVSTLELGDSALYLCASSLEPDPNYGYTFGSGTRLTVV.

J is TRBJ2-2 and V is TRBV20-1; TRBD2 matches at 9 bases. CDR1 is DFQATT and CDR2 is SNEGSKA in the germline V gene (reference sequence). J lost 2 bases, V lost 0 bases, and 13 bases had no gene match. This CDR3 comprises 19 residues. The CDR3 is CSARDRREASGDNTGELFF. The CDR3 DNA reads TGCAGTGCTAGAGATCGGAGGGAGGCTAGCGGGGACAACACCGGGGAGCTGTTTTTT.